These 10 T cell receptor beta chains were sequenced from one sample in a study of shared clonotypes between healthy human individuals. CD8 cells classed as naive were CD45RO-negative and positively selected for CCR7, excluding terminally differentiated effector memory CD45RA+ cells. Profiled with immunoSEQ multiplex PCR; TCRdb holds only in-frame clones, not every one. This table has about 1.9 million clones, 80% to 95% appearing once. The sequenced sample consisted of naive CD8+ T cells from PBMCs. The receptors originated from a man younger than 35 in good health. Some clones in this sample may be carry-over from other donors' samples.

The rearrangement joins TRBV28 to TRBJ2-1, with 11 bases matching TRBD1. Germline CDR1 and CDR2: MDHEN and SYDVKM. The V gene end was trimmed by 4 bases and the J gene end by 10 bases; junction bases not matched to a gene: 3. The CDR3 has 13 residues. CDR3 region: CASSSDRGLEQFF. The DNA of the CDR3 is TGTGCCAGCAGTTCGGACAGGGGGCTCGAGCAGTTCTTC.

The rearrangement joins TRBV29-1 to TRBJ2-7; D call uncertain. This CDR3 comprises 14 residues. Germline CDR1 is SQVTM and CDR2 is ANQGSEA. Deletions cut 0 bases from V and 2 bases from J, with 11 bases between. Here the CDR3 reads CSVEDRQNPYEQYF. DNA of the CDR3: TGCAGCGTTGAAGATCGCCAGAACCCCTACGAGCAGTACTTC.

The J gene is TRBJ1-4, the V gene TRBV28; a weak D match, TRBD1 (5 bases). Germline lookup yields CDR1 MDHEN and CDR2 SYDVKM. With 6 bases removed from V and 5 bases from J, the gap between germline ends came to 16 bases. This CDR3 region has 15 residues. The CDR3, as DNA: TGTGCCAGCAGCCAGACCGGGACCGAAAATGAAAAACTGTTTTTT. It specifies CASSQTGTENEKLFF.

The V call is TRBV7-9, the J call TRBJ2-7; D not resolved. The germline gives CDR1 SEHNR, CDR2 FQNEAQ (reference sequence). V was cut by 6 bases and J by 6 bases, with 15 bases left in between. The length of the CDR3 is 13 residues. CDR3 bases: TGTGCCAGCAGTCGGCCACTCGAGACCGAGCAGTACTTC. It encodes CASSRPLETEQYF.

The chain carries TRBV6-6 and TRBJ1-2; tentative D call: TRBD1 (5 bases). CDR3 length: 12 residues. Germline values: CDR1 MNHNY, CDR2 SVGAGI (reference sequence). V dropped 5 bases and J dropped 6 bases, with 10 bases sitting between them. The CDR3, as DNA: TGTGCCAGCAGTGGATGGGGGGATGGCTACACCTTC. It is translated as CASSGWGDGYTF.

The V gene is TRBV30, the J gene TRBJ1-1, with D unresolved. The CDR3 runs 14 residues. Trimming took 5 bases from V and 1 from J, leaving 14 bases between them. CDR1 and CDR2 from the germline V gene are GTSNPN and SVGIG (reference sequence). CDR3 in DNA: TGTGCCTGGTCTATGGGGATTGGGAACACTGAAGCTTTCTTT. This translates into CAWSMGIGNTEAFF.

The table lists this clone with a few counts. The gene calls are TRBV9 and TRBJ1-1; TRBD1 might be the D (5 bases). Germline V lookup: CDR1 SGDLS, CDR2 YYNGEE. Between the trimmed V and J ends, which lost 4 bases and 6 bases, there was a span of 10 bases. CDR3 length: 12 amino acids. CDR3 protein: CASSSRGPEAFF. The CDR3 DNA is TGTGCCAGCAGCTCCCGGGGCCCTGAAGCTTTCTTT.

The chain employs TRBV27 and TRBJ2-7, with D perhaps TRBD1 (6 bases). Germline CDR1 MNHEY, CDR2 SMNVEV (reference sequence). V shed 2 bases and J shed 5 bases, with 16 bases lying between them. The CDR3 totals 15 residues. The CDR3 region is CASSLGGRELDEQYF. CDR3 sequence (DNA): TGTGCCAGCAGTTTAGGGGGCCGCGAACTGGACGAGCAGTACTTC.

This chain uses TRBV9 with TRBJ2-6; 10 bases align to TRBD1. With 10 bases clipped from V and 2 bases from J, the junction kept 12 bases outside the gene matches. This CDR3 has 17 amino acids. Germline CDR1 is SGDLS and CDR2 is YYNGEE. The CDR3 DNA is TGTGCCTCCCAAGGGGACAGGGGAAGTCCTGGGGCCAACGTCCTGACTTTC. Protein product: CASQGDRGSPGANVLTF.

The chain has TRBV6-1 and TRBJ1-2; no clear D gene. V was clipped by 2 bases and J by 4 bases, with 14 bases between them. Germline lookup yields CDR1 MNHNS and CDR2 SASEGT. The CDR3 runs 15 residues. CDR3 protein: CASSERVGQFYGYTF. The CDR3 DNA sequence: TGTGCCAGCAGTGAAAGGGTAGGGCAGTTCTATGGCTACACCTTC.